Each of the 32 T cell receptor beta chains below was sequenced from the same sample in a study of blood T cell repertoires in COVID-19. The protocol was immunoSEQ multiplex PCR, while the TCRdb copy is restricted to in-frame clones and leaves out a portion. Of about 200,000 clones listed, 70% to 85% are singletons. The sample comprised PBMCs or T cells enriched from blood (not recorded which). The receptor source for this set is a woman in her fifties or sixties with acute COVID-19.

The genes are TRBV24-1 and TRBJ2-5; TRBD2 aligns across 8 bases. Germline loops: CDR1 KGHDR, CDR2 SFDVKD. Trimming at V came to 3 bases and at J to 4 bases, leaving 15 bases not matched to a gene. CDR3 size: 18 residues. CDR3 amino acids: CATSDQTGGARSRETQYF. For the CDR3, the DNA is TGTGCCACCAGTGATCAAACGGGGGGGGCGCGATCAAGAGAGACCCAGTACTTC.

The V call is TRBV19, the J call TRBJ1-5; D is uncertain. This CDR3 is built from 13 residues. Germline CDR1 is LNHDA and CDR2 is SQIVND (reference sequence). Trimming cost V 1 base and J 9 bases, with 10 bases left between them. The CDR3 sequence: CASSIGPAGPQHF. CDR3 coding DNA: TGTGCCAGTAGTATAGGGCCAGCAGGGCCCCAGCATTTT. Variable domain in full (rest from reference TRBV19 and TRBJ1-5): DGGITQSPKYLFRKEGQNVTLSCEQNLNHDAMYWYRQDPGQGLRLIYYSQIVNDFQKGDIAEGYSVSREKKESFPLTVTSAQKNPTAFYLCASSIGPAGPQHFGDGTRLSIL.

The chain recombines TRBV19 with TRBJ1-2; perhaps TRBD1 as D (5 bases). Trimming shortened V by 7 bases and J by 5 bases, and 20 bases separated the two germline ends. CDR1 and CDR2 (germline): LNHDA, SQIVND (reference sequence). This CDR3 has 15 amino acids. CDR3: CASIVGVDPHYGYTF. CDR3 in DNA: TGTGCCAGTATCGTAGGGGTCGATCCACATTATGGCTACACCTTC.

The chain is built from TRBV7-7 and TRBJ2-3; TRBD2 matches at 7 bases. The CDR3 covers 15 residues. J was trimmed by 0 bases and V by 2 bases; bases with no gene match: 2. Germline V lookup: CDR1 SSHAT, CDR2 FNYEAQ (reference sequence). CDR3 amino acids: CASSLRSGSTDTQYF. CDR3 nucleotide sequence: TGTGCCAGCAGCTTACGTAGCGGGAGCACAGATACGCAGTATTTT.

Of note for this clone: Distinct nucleotide sequences in the sample also encode this CDR3. The J gene is TRBJ1-2, the V gene TRBV7-2; 8 positions match TRBD1. Germline V gene data show CDR1 as SGHTA and CDR2 as FQGNSA. Trimming took 5 bases from V and 3 from J; bases not matched to a gene: 5. The CDR3 totals 14 residues. The CDR3 DNA sequence: TGTGCCAGCAGCCTAACAGGGGGAGACTATGGCTACACCTTC. Translation gives CASSLTGGDYGYTF.

The J gene is TRBJ2-7, the V gene TRBV28, with 7 bases identical to TRBD1. The CDR3 contains 13 residues. In germline, CDR1 is MDHEN, CDR2 SYDVKM. The V gene end was trimmed by 6 bases and the J gene end by 2 bases; junction bases not matched to a gene: 4. The CDR3 nucleotides are TGTGCCAGCAGACGGGACAGTGCCTACGAGCAGTACGTC. Translating it yields CASRRDSAYEQYV.

The chain combines TRBV10-2 with TRBJ2-2; 7 bases are a match to TRBD2. Unmatched junction bases numbered 5, after V lost 7 bases and J lost 3 bases. CDR1 is WSHSY, CDR2 SAAADI, per germline. CDR3 length: 14 amino acids. CDR3 in amino acids: CASKTSDDTGELFF. CDR3 DNA: TGCGCCAGCAAAACTAGCGACGACACCGGGGAGCTGTTTTTT.

This clone appeared a few times. The rearrangement joins TRBV27 to TRBJ1-2; perhaps TRBD1 as D (6 bases). CDR1 and CDR2 from the germline V gene are MNHEY and SMNVEV (reference sequence). This CDR3 is built from 14 residues. The V end lost 2 bases, the J end lost 8 bases, and 15 bases lay between the germline ends. The CDR3 is CASSLHHRAEGYTF. Here the CDR3 DNA reads TGTGCCAGCAGTTTACATCACAGGGCCGAAGGCTACACCTTC.

The rearrangement uses TRBV7-2 and TRBJ2-3; D call uncertain. The CDR3 spans 16 residues. Trimming took 5 bases from V and 2 from J, leaving 17 bases between them. Germline V CDR1 and CDR2: SGHTA, FQGNSA. CDR3 DNA: TGTGCCAGCAGCATCCGACACCTATCTAACACAGATACGCAGTATTTT. This gives the protein CASSIRHLSNTDTQYF.

This clone was seen a single time. The chain links TRBV5-6 to TRBJ1-1; tentatively, D is TRBD1 (5 bases). V was clipped by 0 bases and J by 5 bases, with 17 bases between them. CDR3 length: 16 amino acids. Germline V lookup: CDR1 SGHDT, CDR2 YYEEEE. CDR3 in DNA: TGTGCCAGCAGCTTGGGCCCGTTAGGGGCAAAGACTGAAGCTTTCTTT. The encoded protein is CASSLGPLGAKTEAFF.

The J gene is TRBJ1-5, the V gene TRBV30, with D possibly matching TRBD1 (6 bases). Germline V CDR1 and CDR2: GTSNPN, SVGIG (reference sequence). This CDR3 is built from 14 residues. V shed 1 base and J shed 1 base, with 8 bases lying between them. Here the CDR3 DNA reads TGTGCCTGGAGTGCAGGACAGAGCAATCAGCCCCAGCATTTT. As protein: CAWSAGQSNQPQHF.

V usage is TRBV18 and J usage is TRBJ2-3; D perhaps matches TRBD1 (5 bases). The germline CDR1 and CDR2 sequences are KGHSH and LQKENI. The length of the CDR3 is 18 residues. Trimming pared 0 bases from V and 1 base from J, leaving 17 bases between. CDR3 sequence reads: CASSPPSSGIRGTDTQYF. The CDR3 bases are TGTGCCAGCTCACCACCCAGTTCTGGGATCAGGGGCACAGATACGCAGTATTTT.

This clone was seen just once. The chain recombines TRBV15 with TRBJ1-4; D not resolved. Germline V lookup: CDR1 LNHNV, CDR2 YYDKDF (reference sequence). Trimming pared 3 bases from V and 0 bases from J, leaving 14 bases between. CDR3 length: 17 amino acids. The CDR3, as DNA: TGTGCCACCAGCAGTTCCCCTAGGAGGCCAACTAATGAAAAACTGTTTTTT. Translation: CATSSSPRRPTNEKLFF.

The chain is built from TRBV13 and TRBJ1-1; TRBD1 aligns across 10 bases. The CDR3 has 18 amino acids. The J segment lost 0 bases and the V segment lost 5 bases, leaving 12 bases of the junction unmatched. Germline V gives CDR1 PRHDT, CDR2 FYEKMQ (reference sequence). Here the CDR3 reads CASSGRDRGSSVNTEAFF. The CDR3 bases are TGTGCCAGCAGCGGCCGGGACAGGGGAAGTTCGGTGAACACTGAAGCTTTCTTT.

This chain links TRBV6-6 with TRBJ1-1; tentative D call: TRBD1 (6 bases). Trimming took 0 bases from V and 4 from J, leaving 9 bases between them. From germline, CDR1 is MNHNY and CDR2 SVGAGI (reference sequence). The length of the CDR3 is 14 residues. The CDR3, as DNA: TGTGCCAGCAGTTACTCGACGGACAGCACTGAAGCTTTCTTT. This sequence encodes CASSYSTDSTEAFF.

The chain combines TRBV20-1 with TRBJ2-2; a weak D match, TRBD1 (5 bases). V was pared by 3 bases and J by 6 bases, with 8 bases between. This CDR3 spans 12 amino acids. Germline CDR1 is DFQATT and CDR2 is SNEGSKA (reference sequence). The CDR3 sequence is CSASQGPGELFF. CDR3 in DNA: TGCAGTGCTAGTCAGGGTCCCGGGGAGCTGTTTTTT.

The chain recombines TRBV19 with TRBJ1-2; D possibly corresponds to TRBD1 (5 bases). The V and J ends lost 3 bases and 8 bases respectively, with 19 bases between them. Germline assignment: CDR1 LNHDA and CDR2 SQIVND (reference sequence). This CDR3 spans 15 amino acids. This CDR3 reads CASSIFSLQGKGYTF. The CDR3 bases are TGTGCCAGTAGTATCTTCTCCCTCCAGGGAAAAGGCTACACCTTC.

This clone was seen only a few times. This sequence joins TRBV2 and TRBJ2-3, with 11 bases lining up with TRBD2. This CDR3 is 16 amino acids long. With 5 bases clipped from V and 1 base from J, the junction kept 5 bases outside the gene matches. Germline V gives CDR1 SNHLY, CDR2 FYNNEI. The CDR3 sequence is CASSPMGLAGTDTQYF. Written as DNA, the CDR3 is TGTGCCAGCAGTCCAATGGGACTAGCGGGCACAGATACGCAGTATTTT.

The chain joins TRBV2 to TRBJ2-1; 7 bases are shared with TRBD1. The germline V gene has CDR1 SNHLY and CDR2 FYNNEI. The CDR3 has 15 amino acids. V trimming: 5 bases; J trimming: 5 bases; junction bases outside the gene matches: 9. The CDR3 spells CASSFGQVLNNEQFF. The CDR3 region has the DNA TGTGCCAGCAGTTTTGGACAGGTCTTAAACAATGAGCAGTTCTTC.

This clone was seen only once. V is TRBV18 and J is TRBJ1-5; D possibly corresponds to TRBD1 (5 bases). The V end lost 2 bases, the J end lost 7 bases, and 15 bases lay between the germline ends. The germline gives CDR1 KGHSH, CDR2 LQKENI. CDR3 length equals 15 residues. The chain's CDR3 is CASSPRRGERQPQHF. CDR3 DNA sequence: TGTGCCAGCTCACCAAGAAGGGGTGAAAGACAGCCCCAGCATTTT.

The genes are TRBV12-5 and TRBJ2-1; a possible D gene is TRBD2 (5 bases). Trimming stripped 0 bases from V and 5 bases from J, with 11 bases between. Germline V gene sequence: CDR1 LGHNT, CDR2 FRNRAP. The CDR3 consists of 15 residues. The CDR3 loop reads CASGLVAEPNNEQFF. CDR3 DNA: TGTGCTAGTGGTTTGGTAGCGGAACCCAACAATGAGCAGTTCTTC.

J is TRBJ2-3 and V is TRBV5-6, with 8 bases aligning to TRBD2. Germline trimming cut 0 bases from V and 3 bases from J; bases unmatched to any gene: 6. The CDR3 length is 16 residues. Germline assignment: CDR1 SGHDT and CDR2 YYEEEE. The CDR3 reads CASSLGAGAGTDTQYF. The CDR3 DNA follows: TGTGCCAGCAGCTTGGGAGCGGGGGCGGGTACAGATACGCAGTATTTT.

This chain joins TRBV4-1 and TRBJ1-2; 7 bases fit TRBD1. CDR1 is MGHRA, CDR2 YSYEKL, per germline. The V segment lost 3 bases and the J segment 8 bases; nucleotides outside the gene matches: 12. The CDR3 is 15 amino acids. CDR3: CASSQVDRRVTGYTF. CDR3 sequence (DNA): TGCGCCAGCAGCCAGGTGGACAGGAGGGTGACGGGCTACACCTTC.

This chain uses TRBV18 with TRBJ1-1; D is possibly TRBD1 (6 bases). The CDR3 is 13 amino acids. Germline V gives CDR1 KGHSH, CDR2 LQKENI. The V and J ends lost 2 bases and 3 bases respectively, with 7 bases between them. DNA of the CDR3: TGTGCCAGCTCACCAGGGGGCCACACTGAAGCTTTCTTT. This codes for CASSPGGHTEAFF.

This rearrangement joins TRBV4-2 to TRBJ2-7; TRBD2 might be the D (5 bases). V was cut by 1 base and J by 7 bases, with 23 bases left in between. The CDR3 spans 17 residues. CDR1 and CDR2 (germline): LGHNA, YNFKEQ. The CDR3 nucleotides read TGTGCCAGCAGCCAAGTGTTCGGCGGCCACCCCCCGGGGGAGCAGTACTTC. Translation: CASSQVFGGHPPGEQYF.

This clone turned up a few times. The genes are TRBV5-4 and TRBJ2-5; 8 bases fit TRBD1. This CDR3 spans 15 amino acids. Trimming removed 1 base from V and 4 bases from J; junction bases left unmatched: 6. Looked up from germline, CDR1 is SGHNT and CDR2 is YYREEE (reference sequence). As DNA, the CDR3 is TGTGCCAGCAGCTTGAGGCTTGGACAGGGAGAGACCCAGTACTTC. It specifies CASSLRLGQGETQYF.

This clone was recorded once. The chain uses TRBV7-2 and TRBJ2-7; 7 bases map to TRBD2. Trimming cost V 0 bases and J 2 bases; bases outside gene matches: 4. The CDR3 sequence is 15 residues long. The germline gives CDR1 SGHTA, CDR2 FQGNSA. The CDR3 sequence is CASSLAAGVPYEQYF. Written as DNA, the CDR3 is TGTGCCAGCAGCTTAGCTGCGGGAGTTCCCTACGAGCAGTACTTC.

The chain has TRBV3-1 (or the pseudogene TRBV3-2) and TRBJ1-2; D might be TRBD1 (5 bases). V was clipped by 3 bases and J by 6 bases, with 23 bases between them. This CDR3 spans 17 amino acids. CDR1 and CDR2 (germline): LGHDT, YNNKEL (reference sequence). DNA of the CDR3: TGTGCCAGCAGCCATCTCCCGGGAATTCGGGGAGGGGATGGCTACACCTTC. This gives the protein CASSHLPGIRGGDGYTF.

DNA of the CDR3: TGTGCCAGCAGCCCCGGACAGCCCCGAAATGGCTACACCTTC. Its protein product is CASSPGQPRNGYTF. The chain recombines TRBV11-2 with TRBJ1-2, with D possibly TRBD1 on 6 matching bases. V dropped 5 bases and J dropped 6 bases, with 16 bases sitting between them. The CDR3 length is 14 residues. The V gene's germline CDR1 is SGHAT and CDR2 FQNNGV.

The gene calls are TRBV5-1 and TRBJ1-1; TRBD1 agrees at 10 bases. CDR1 is SGHRS and CDR2 is YFSETQ in the germline V gene. The CDR3 is 16 amino acids. Unmatched junction bases numbered 9, after V lost 4 bases and J lost 3 bases. The CDR3 protein is CASSPRDRGFDTEAFF. As DNA, the CDR3 is TGCGCCAGCAGCCCCCGGGACAGGGGATTTGACACTGAAGCTTTCTTT.

This sequence joins TRBV13 and TRBJ2-7; 7 nucleotides agree with TRBD2. CDR1 is PRHDT and CDR2 is FYEKMQ in the germline V gene (reference sequence). With V trimmed by 5 bases and J by 6 bases, 7 bases remained unmatched. The CDR3 is 13 residues long. The CDR3 loop is CASSRDYSGEQYF. The CDR3 nucleotides are TGTGCCAGCAGCCGGGACTACAGCGGCGAGCAGTACTTC.

The gene calls are TRBV23-1 and TRBJ2-7, with 9 bases identical to TRBD1. TRBV23-1 is assigned to the ORF class and has an uncertain function. The CDR3 totals 17 residues. Trimming removed 4 bases from V and 2 bases from J; junction bases left unmatched: 12. The CDR3 region is CASSLPRPGQGTYEQYV. CDR3 DNA: TGCGCCAGCAGTCTGCCCAGACCGGGACAGGGTACCTACGAGCAGTACGTC.